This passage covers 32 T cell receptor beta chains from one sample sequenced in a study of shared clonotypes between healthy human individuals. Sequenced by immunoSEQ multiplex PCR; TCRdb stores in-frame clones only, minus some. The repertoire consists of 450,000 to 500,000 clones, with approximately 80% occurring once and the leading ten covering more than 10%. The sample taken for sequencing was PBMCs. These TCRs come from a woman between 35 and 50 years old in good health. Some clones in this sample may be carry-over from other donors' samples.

The CDR3 DNA reads as TGTGCCAGCAGCCCCAAAATGGTGCAAGAGACCCAGTACTTC. Amino acid sequence: CASSPKMVQETQYF. The chain has TRBV9 and TRBJ2-5; unclear D gene. Germline values: CDR1 SGDLS, CDR2 YYNGEE. The CDR3 totals 14 residues. V lost 4 bases and J lost 2, with 12 bases in between.

For the CDR3, the DNA is TGTGCCACCGGGACAGGGGCTGCTGAAGCTTTCTTT. It encodes CATGTGAAEAFF. The V gene is TRBV15, the J gene TRBJ1-1; 10 nucleotides match TRBD1. The CDR3 length is 12 residues. Germline V lookup: CDR1 LNHNV, CDR2 YYDKDF (reference sequence). J gave up 6 bases and V 8 bases, and 3 bases lay outside the gene matches.

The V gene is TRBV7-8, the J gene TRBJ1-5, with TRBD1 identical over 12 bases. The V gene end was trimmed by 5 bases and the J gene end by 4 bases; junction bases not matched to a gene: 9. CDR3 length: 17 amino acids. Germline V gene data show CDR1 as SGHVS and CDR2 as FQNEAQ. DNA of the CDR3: TGTGCCAGCAGCGCCCGGGACAGGGGGCTATGGAATCAGCCCCAGCATTTT. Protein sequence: CASSARDRGLWNQPQHF.

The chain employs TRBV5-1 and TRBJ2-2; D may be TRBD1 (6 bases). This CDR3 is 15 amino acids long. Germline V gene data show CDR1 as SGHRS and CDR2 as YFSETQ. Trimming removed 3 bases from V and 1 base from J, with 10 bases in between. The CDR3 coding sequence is TGCGCCAGCAGCTCCTCGGACAGGAACACCGGGGAGCTGTTTTTT. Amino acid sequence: CASSSSDRNTGELFF.

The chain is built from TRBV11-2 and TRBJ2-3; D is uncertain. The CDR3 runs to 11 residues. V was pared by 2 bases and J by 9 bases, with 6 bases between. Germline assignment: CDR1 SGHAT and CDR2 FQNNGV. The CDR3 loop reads CASSLLDTQYF. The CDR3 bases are TGTGCCAGCAGCTTACTGGACACGCAGTATTTT.

CDR3 sequence (DNA): TGTGCCAGCAGTTTAATTAGTGGGGACAATCAGCCCCAGCATTTT. Encoded protein: CASSLISGDNQPQHF. The chain carries TRBV28 and TRBJ1-5, with D unresolved. Trimming removed 2 bases at V and 3 bases at J, with 11 bases between. This CDR3 is 15 amino acids long. The germline CDR1 and CDR2 sequences are MDHEN and SYDVKM.

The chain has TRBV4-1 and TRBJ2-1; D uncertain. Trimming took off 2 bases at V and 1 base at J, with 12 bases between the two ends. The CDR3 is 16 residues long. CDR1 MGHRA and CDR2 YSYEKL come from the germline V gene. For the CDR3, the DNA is TGCGCCAGCAGCCAACTCGTCGATATATCCTACAATGAGCAGTTCTTC. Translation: CASSQLVDISYNEQFF.

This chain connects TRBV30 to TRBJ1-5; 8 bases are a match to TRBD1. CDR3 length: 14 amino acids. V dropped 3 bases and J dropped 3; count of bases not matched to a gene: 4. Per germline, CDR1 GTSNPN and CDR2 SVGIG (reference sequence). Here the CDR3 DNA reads TGTGCCTGGAGGAGGACAGGGAACAATCAGCCCCAGCATTTT. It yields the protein CAWRRTGNNQPQHF.

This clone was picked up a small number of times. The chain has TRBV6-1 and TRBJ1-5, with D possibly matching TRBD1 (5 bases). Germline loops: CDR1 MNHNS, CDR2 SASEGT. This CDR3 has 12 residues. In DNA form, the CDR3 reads TGTGCAGCGCAGGGTCCAAATCAGCCCCAGCATTTT. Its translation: CAAQGPNQPQHF.

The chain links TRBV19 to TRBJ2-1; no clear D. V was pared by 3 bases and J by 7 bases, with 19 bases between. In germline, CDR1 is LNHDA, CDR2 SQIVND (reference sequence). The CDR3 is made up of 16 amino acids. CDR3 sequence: CASSIRVRALSNEQFF. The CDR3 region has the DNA TGTGCCAGTAGTATTCGGGTTCGGGCCCTCTCAAATGAGCAGTTCTTC.

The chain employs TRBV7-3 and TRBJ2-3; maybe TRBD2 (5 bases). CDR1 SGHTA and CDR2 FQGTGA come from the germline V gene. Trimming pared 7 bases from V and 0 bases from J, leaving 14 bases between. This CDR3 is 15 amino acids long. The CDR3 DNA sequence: TGTGCCAGCACCCTCCGTGGGAGTAGCACAGATACGCAGTATTTT. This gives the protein CASTLRGSSTDTQYF.

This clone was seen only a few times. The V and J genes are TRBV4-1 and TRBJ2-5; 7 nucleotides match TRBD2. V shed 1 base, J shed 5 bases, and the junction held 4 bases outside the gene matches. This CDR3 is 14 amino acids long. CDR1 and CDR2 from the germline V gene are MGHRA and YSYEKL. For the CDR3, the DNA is TGCGCCAGCAGCCAAGGGACTAGAAGTGAGACCCAGTACTTC. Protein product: CASSQGTRSETQYF.

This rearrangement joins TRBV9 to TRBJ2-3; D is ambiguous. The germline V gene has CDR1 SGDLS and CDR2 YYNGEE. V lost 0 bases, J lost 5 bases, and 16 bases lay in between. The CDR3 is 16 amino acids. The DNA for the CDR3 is TGTGCCAGCAGCGTAGCTACCTGGGAAACCCAAGATACGCAGTATTTT. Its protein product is CASSVATWETQDTQYF.

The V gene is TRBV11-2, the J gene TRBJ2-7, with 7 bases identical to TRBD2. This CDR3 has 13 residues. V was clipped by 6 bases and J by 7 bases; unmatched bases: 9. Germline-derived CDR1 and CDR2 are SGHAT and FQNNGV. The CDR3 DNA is TGTGCCAGCAGGAAGCCAGGGAGGGGTGAGCAGTACTTC. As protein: CASRKPGRGEQYF.

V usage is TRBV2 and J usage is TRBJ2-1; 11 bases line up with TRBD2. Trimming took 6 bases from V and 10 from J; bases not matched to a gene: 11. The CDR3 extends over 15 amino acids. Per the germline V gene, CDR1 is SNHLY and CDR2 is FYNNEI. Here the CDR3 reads CASSAEWGTSGEQFF. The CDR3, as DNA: TGTGCCAGCAGCGCTGAATGGGGGACTAGCGGAGAGCAGTTCTTC.

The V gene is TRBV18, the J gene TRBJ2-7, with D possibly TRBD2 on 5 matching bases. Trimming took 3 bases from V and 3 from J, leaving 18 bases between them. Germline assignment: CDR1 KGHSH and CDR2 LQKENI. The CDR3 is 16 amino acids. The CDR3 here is CASSPPGRIGGYEQYF. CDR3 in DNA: TGTGCCAGCTCACCTCCCGGCCGGATTGGAGGCTACGAGCAGTACTTC.

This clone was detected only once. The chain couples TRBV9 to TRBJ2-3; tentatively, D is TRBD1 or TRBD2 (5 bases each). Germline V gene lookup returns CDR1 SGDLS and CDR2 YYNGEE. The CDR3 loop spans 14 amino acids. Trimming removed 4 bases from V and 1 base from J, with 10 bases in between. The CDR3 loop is CASSFRGGTDTQYF. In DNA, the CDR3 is TGTGCCAGCAGCTTCCGGGGCGGCACAGATACGCAGTATTTT.

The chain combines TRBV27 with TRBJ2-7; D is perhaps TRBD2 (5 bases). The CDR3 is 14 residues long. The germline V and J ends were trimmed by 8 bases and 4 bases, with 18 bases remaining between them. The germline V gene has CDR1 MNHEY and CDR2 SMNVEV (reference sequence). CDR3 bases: TGTGCCAGCGGAGGTCGGGCGTTGTTTTACGAGCAGTACTTC. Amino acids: CASGGRALFYEQYF.

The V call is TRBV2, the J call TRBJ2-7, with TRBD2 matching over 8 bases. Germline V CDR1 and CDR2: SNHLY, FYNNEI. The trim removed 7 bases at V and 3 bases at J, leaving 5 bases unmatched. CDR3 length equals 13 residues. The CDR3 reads CASNQLAVYEQYF. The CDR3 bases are TGTGCCAGCAACCAACTAGCGGTCTACGAGCAGTACTTC.

CDR3 nucleotides: TGTGCAAGTCGCTTAAACCGGACCGGGGAGCTGTTTTTT. Protein product: CASRLNRTGELFF. V gene TRBV12-2 combines with J gene TRBJ2-2; TRBD2 reflects the table's D call only, with no check against the DNA. TRBV12-2 is reported as a pseudogene. CDR3 length: 13 residues.

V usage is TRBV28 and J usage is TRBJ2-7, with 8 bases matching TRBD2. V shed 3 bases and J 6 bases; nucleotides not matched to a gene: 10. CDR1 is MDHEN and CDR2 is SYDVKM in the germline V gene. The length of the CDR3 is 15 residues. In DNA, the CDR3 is TGTGCCAGCAGTTTTCTGTCGGGACTAGTGGGCGAGCAGTACTTC. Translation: CASSFLSGLVGEQYF.

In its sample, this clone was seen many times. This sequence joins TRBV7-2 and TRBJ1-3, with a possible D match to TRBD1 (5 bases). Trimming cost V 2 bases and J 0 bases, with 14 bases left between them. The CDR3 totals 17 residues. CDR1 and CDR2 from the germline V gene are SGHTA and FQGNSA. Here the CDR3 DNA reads TGTGCCAGCAGCTTACGGGGCGGGGCAGACTCTGGAAACACCATATATTTT. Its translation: CASSLRGGADSGNTIYF.

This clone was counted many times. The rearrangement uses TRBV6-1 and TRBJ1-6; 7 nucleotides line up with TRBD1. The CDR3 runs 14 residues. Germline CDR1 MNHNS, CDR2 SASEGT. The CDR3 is CAIQQGDANSPLHF. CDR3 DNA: TGTGCGATACAGCAGGGGGACGCAAATTCACCCCTCCACTTT.

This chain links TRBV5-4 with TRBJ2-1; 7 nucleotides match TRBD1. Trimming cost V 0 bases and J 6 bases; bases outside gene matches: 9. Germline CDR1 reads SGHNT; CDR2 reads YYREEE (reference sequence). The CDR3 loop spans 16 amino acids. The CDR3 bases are TGTGCCAGCAGCTTGGGACCTACAGGGGTCGGCAATGAGCAGTTCTTC. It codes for CASSLGPTGVGNEQFF. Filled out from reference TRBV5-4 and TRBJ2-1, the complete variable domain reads ETGVTQSPTHLIKTRGQQVTLRCSSQSGHNTVSWYQQALGQGPQFIFQYYREEENGRGNFPPRFSGLQFPNYSSELNVNALELDDSALYLCASSLGPTGVGNEQFFGPGTRLTVL.

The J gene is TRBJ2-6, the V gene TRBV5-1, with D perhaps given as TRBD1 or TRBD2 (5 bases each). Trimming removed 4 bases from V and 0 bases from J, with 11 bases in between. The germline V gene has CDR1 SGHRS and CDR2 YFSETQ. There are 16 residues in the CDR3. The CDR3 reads CASSQGRSSGANVLTF. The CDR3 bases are TGCGCCAGCAGCCAGGGACGGAGCTCTGGGGCCAACGTCCTGACTTTC.

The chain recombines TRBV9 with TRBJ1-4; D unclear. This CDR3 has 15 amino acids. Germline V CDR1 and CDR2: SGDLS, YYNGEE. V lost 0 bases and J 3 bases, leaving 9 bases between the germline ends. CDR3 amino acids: CASSVDGRANEKLFF. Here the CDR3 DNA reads TGTGCCAGCAGCGTAGATGGTCGGGCTAATGAAAAACTGTTTTTT.

The chain's CDR3 is CASSQAGTDNEKLFF. CDR3 nucleotide sequence: TGTGCCAGCAGCCAGGCCGGGACGGATAATGAAAAACTGTTTTTT. The chain joins TRBV4-2 to TRBJ1-4, with a tentative D call TRBD1 (5 bases). CDR1 and CDR2 (germline): LGHNA, YNFKEQ. Trimming left V 3 bases short and J 4 bases short, with 12 bases between. This CDR3 has 15 amino acids.

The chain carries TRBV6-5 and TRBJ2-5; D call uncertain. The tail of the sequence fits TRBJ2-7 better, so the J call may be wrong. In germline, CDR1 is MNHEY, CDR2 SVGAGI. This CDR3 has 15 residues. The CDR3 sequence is CASSYSSSPAYEQYF. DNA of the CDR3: TGTGCCAGCAGTTACTCCTCCTCACCGGCCTACGAGCAGTACTTC.

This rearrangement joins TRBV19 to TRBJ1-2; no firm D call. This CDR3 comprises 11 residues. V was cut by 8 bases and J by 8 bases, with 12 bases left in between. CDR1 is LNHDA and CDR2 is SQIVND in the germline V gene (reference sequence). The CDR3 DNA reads TGTGCCAGTGGTAAAGGCGGGGGCTACACCTTC. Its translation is CASGKGGGYTF.

CDR3 in amino acids: CASSLPRGGGEQYF. The CDR3 DNA reads TGTGCCAGCAGCCTCCCTCGGGGGGGTGGTGAGCAGTACTTC. The rearrangement links TRBV21-1 to TRBJ2-7; the table assigns TRBD2, which was not confirmed against the DNA. TRBV21-1 corresponds to a pseudogene. This CDR3 contains 14 residues.

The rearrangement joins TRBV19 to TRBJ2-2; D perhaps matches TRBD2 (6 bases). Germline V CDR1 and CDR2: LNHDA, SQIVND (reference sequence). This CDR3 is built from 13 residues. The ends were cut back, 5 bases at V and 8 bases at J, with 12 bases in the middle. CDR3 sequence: CASSAGGAGELFF. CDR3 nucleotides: TGTGCCAGTAGTGCAGGAGGGGCTGGGGAGCTGTTTTTT.

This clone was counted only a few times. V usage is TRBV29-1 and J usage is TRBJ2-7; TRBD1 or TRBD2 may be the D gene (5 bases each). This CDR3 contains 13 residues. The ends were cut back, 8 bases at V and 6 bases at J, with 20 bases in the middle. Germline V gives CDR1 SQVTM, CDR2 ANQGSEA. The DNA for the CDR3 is TGCAGCTTTCTGAAATCAGGGAGCGTCGAGCAGTACTTC. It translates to CSFLKSGSVEQYF.